Below, 24 T cell receptor beta chains from the same sample are listed, as sequenced in a study of identical twins. MiXCR, applied by TCRdb to the 5' RACE reads, yields one record per CDR3 protein. The sample lists 420,000 or so distinct CDR3 sequences, 18% seen once, with approximately 12% in the top ten. Sequenced sample: naive T cells sorted from blood. These TCRs come from a man between 50 and 59 years old in good health.

V usage is TRBV28 and J usage is TRBJ2-7, with a possible D match to TRBD2 (8 bases). V dropped 7 bases and J dropped 2 bases, with 18 bases sitting between them. Per germline, CDR1 MDHEN and CDR2 SYDVKM. This CDR3 is built from 15 residues. In DNA form, the CDR3 reads TGTGCCAGCACCTCGGGAGGGGGCCCAACCTACGAGCAGTACTTC. Translation: CASTSGGGPTYEQYF.

The table lists this clonotype with many counts. The chain combines TRBV5-1 with TRBJ2-7, with D hard to call. CDR3 length: 11 residues. Trimming removed 2 bases at V and 6 bases at J, with 6 bases between. CDR1 and CDR2 from the germline V gene are SGHRS and YFSETQ. The DNA for the CDR3 is TGCGCCAGCAGCTTAGGCCTCGAGCAGTACTTC. Residues: CASSLGLEQYF. The whole variable domain, remainder taken from reference TRBV5-1 and TRBJ2-7, is KAGVTQTPRYLIKTRGQQVTLSCSPISGHRSVSWYQQTPGQGLQFLFEYFSETQRNKGNFPGRFSGRQFSNSRSEMNVSTLELGDSALYLCASSLGLEQYFGPGTRLTVT.

This clonotype has at least ten counts. This sequence joins TRBV20-1 and TRBJ2-7; D remains unclear. The CDR3 contains 15 residues. V lost 0 bases to trimming and J lost 4 bases, with 16 bases between them. In germline, CDR1 is DFQATT, CDR2 SNEGSKA (reference sequence). DNA of the CDR3: TGCAGTGCTAGAGATGTCCAGTCCTTTGTGTACGAGCAGTACTTC. Residues: CSARDVQSFVYEQYF.

The CDR3 coding sequence is TGTGCCACCAGTGATCGGCGACAGACTTCGAACACCGGGGAGCTGTTTTTT. It encodes CATSDRRQTSNTGELFF. This rearrangement joins TRBV24-1 to TRBJ2-2, with D possibly TRBD1 on 5 matching bases. The CDR3 loop spans 17 amino acids. V shed 3 bases and J shed 0 bases, with 13 bases lying between them. The germline V gene encodes CDR1 KGHDR and CDR2 SFDVKD.

This clonotype was seen a handful of times. This chain links TRBV4-2 with TRBJ2-3; either TRBD1 or TRBD2 may supply D (7 bases each). With 1 base removed from V and 5 bases from J, the gap between germline ends came to 19 bases. The CDR3 runs to 17 residues. The germline CDR1 and CDR2 sequences are LGHNA and YNFKEQ. CDR3 nucleotide sequence: TGTGCCAGCAGCCAAGGGGCCGGGGAGGGGGCAGGAGATACGCAGTATTTT. Encoded protein: CASSQGAGEGAGDTQYF.

The chain joins TRBV3-1 to TRBJ2-7; no firm D call. The V end lost 0 bases, the J end lost 5 bases, and 11 bases lay between the germline ends. The CDR3 spans 14 residues. CDR1 and CDR2 from the germline V gene are LGHDT and YNNKEL (reference sequence). The CDR3, as DNA: TGTGCCAGCAGCCAAGAGAAGGAAAAGGACGAGCAGTACTTC. This sequence encodes CASSQEKEKDEQYF.

In its sample, this clonotype was seen many times. The chain employs TRBV5-1 and TRBJ2-1; maybe TRBD1 (5 bases). Per germline, CDR1 SGHRS and CDR2 YFSETQ. There are 16 residues in the CDR3. With 5 bases removed from V and 5 bases from J, the gap between germline ends came to 20 bases. The CDR3 DNA reads TGCGCCAGCAGTCCCCTCGGCAACCAGGGAAACAATGAGCAGTTCTTC. Its translation: CASSPLGNQGNNEQFF. Full variable domain (outside the CDR3, taken from reference TRBV5-1 and TRBJ2-1): KAGVTQTPRYLIKTRGQQVTLSCSPISGHRSVSWYQQTPGQGLQFLFEYFSETQRNKGNFPGRFSGRQFSNSRSEMNVSTLELGDSALYLCASSPLGNQGNNEQFFGPGTRLTVL.

This sequence joins TRBV7-2 and TRBJ2-7; D may correspond to TRBD1 or TRBD2 (5 bases each). Trimming pared 4 bases from V and 2 bases from J, leaving 12 bases between. CDR1 and CDR2 from the germline V gene are SGHTA and FQGNSA. The CDR3 is made up of 14 amino acids. The CDR3 loop reads CASSSRLGAYEQYF. For the CDR3, the DNA is TGTGCCAGCAGCTCTCGACTGGGGGCCTACGAGCAGTACTTC.

The chain combines TRBV20-1 with TRBJ1-1; no clear D gene. The CDR3 is 13 amino acids. The V gene lost 6 bases and the J gene lost 0 bases, with 11 bases spanning the gap. The germline CDR1 and CDR2 sequences are DFQATT and SNEGSKA (reference sequence). The CDR3 DNA sequence: TGCAGTGCCCCAGAAGTCATGAACACTGAAGCTTTCTTT. Residues: CSAPEVMNTEAFF.

This chain links TRBV29-1 with TRBJ2-5; tentatively, D is TRBD1 or TRBD2 (5 bases each). Germline V CDR1 and CDR2: SQVTM, ANQGSEA. V was cut by 7 bases and J by 4 bases, with 19 bases left in between. The CDR3 is 14 amino acids. The CDR3 DNA sequence: TGCAGCGCTCCGAGGGGCTCTGGTAGAGAGACCCAGTACTTC. Translating it yields CSAPRGSGRETQYF.

This clonotype appeared a few times. The genes are TRBV27 and TRBJ2-7; 10 bases match TRBD1. CDR1 and CDR2 from the germline V gene are MNHEY and SMNVEV (reference sequence). The CDR3 is made up of 15 amino acids. V shed 2 bases and J 2 bases; nucleotides not matched to a gene: 3. CDR3 amino acids: CASSLLGQGPYEQYF. In DNA form, the CDR3 reads TGTGCCAGCAGTTTACTGGGACAGGGGCCCTACGAGCAGTACTTC.

This clonotype was recorded many times. The chain has TRBV12-3 or TRBV12-4 and TRBJ1-2; D unclear. The CDR3 length is 12 residues. Trimming pared 3 bases from V and 8 bases from J, leaving 10 bases between. The CDR3 DNA is TGTGCCAGCAGTTTGTATCTGGGCGGCTACACCTTC. Its translation: CASSLYLGGYTF.

With respect to this clonotype: A single base separates this from a much larger clone, so it may be a read error. V gene TRBV18 combines with J gene TRBJ2-1; 7 bases align to TRBD1. V lost 8 bases to trimming and J lost 9 bases; unmatched junction nucleotides: 13. CDR1 is KGHSH and CDR2 is LQKENI in the germline V gene. The CDR3 sequence is 14 residues long. The CDR3 DNA follows: TGTGCCAGCGGCCAAGGGGGCACAAGCAGTGAGCAGTTCTTC. Its protein is CASGQGGTSSEQFF.

This chain connects TRBV5-1 to TRBJ2-7, with 7 bases aligning to TRBD2. The length of the CDR3 is 15 residues. Germline loops: CDR1 SGHRS, CDR2 YFSETQ. The V gene end was trimmed by 3 bases and the J gene end by 1 base; junction bases not matched to a gene: 7. The CDR3 DNA reads TGCGCCAGCAGCTCTCTAGCGGCAAAGTCCTACGAGCAGTACTTC. This gives the protein CASSSLAAKSYEQYF.

This clonotype has only a few counts. CDR3 sequence reads: CASSSWPRENEQFF. CDR3 in DNA: TGCGCCAGCAGCTCCTGGCCCAGAGAAAATGAGCAGTTCTTC. This rearrangement joins TRBV5-1 to TRBJ2-1; D call uncertain. This CDR3 has 14 amino acids. CDR1 and CDR2 from the germline V gene are SGHRS and YFSETQ. Trimming left V 3 bases short and J 7 bases short, with 14 bases between.

This clonotype has a single count. CDR3 residues: CASSFREGRREQYF. The CDR3 DNA follows: TGTGCCAGCAGCTTTCGGGAGGGCCGTCGCGAGCAGTACTTC. This chain connects TRBV7-2 to TRBJ2-7; 8 nucleotides agree with TRBD2. The V gene end was trimmed by 3 bases and the J gene end by 6 bases; junction bases not matched to a gene: 7. There are 14 residues in the CDR3. Germline-derived CDR1 and CDR2 are SGHTA and FQGNSA.

The chain links TRBV20-1 to TRBJ2-1; tentative D call: TRBD2 (5 bases). CDR3 length: 15 residues. The V and J ends lost 3 bases and 1 base respectively, with 13 bases between them. Germline lookup yields CDR1 DFQATT and CDR2 SNEGSKA (reference sequence). The CDR3 sequence is CSASGKVGSYNEQFF. CDR3 coding DNA: TGCAGTGCTAGCGGGAAAGTAGGTTCCTACAATGAGCAGTTCTTC.

This clonotype appeared many times. This chain connects TRBV4-2 to TRBJ2-3; D is unclear. The CDR3 is made up of 16 amino acids. V lost 0 bases, J lost 2 bases, and 12 bases lay in between. CDR1 is LGHNA, CDR2 YNFKEQ, per germline. The CDR3 DNA is TGTGCCAGCAGCCAAGAAGGACCAAGCCCCACAGATACGCAGTATTTT. Its protein is CASSQEGPSPTDTQYF.

This rearrangement joins TRBV20-1 to TRBJ1-5, with D unresolved. The germline CDR1 and CDR2 sequences are DFQATT and SNEGSKA (reference sequence). V lost 3 bases and J lost 2, with 14 bases in between. The CDR3 totals 15 residues. CDR3 residues: CSASWLNLGNQPQHF. In DNA, the CDR3 is TGCAGTGCTAGTTGGCTCAACTTGGGCAATCAGCCCCAGCATTTT.

This clonotype appeared many times. This sequence joins TRBV24-1 and TRBJ2-1; 12 nucleotides agree with TRBD2. The CDR3 is 16 residues long. Germline-derived CDR1 and CDR2 are KGHDR and SFDVKD. Trimming took 4 bases from V and 4 from J; bases not matched to a gene: 4. In nucleotides, the CDR3 is TGTGCCACCAGTGACTGGACTAGCGGGGAATACAATGAGCAGTTCTTC. As protein: CATSDWTSGEYNEQFF.

This clonotype was observed a handful of times. The chain combines TRBV28 with TRBJ2-5; 10 positions match TRBD2. Germline V gene data show CDR1 as MDHEN and CDR2 as SYDVKM. The CDR3 spans 20 residues. Trimming took 4 bases from V and 4 from J; bases not matched to a gene: 21. CDR3 bases: TGTGCCAGCAGTTCCCTCAGACGGGCTAGCGGGAGCGGAGGGGGAGAGACCCAGTACTTC. The encoded protein is CASSSLRRASGSGGGETQYF.

This clonotype was picked up many times. The chain carries TRBV20-1 and TRBJ2-3; TRBD1 aligns across 9 bases. This CDR3 has 13 residues. CDR1 is DFQATT and CDR2 is SNEGSKA in the germline V gene (reference sequence). J lost 6 bases, V lost 6 bases, and 7 bases had no gene match. CDR3 amino acids: CSALQGAPDTQYF. CDR3 nucleotides: TGCAGTGCGCTACAGGGGGCCCCTGATACGCAGTATTTT.

This clonotype was detected once. The V call is TRBV5-1, the J call TRBJ2-3; D may correspond to TRBD1 or TRBD2 (5 bases each). Germline V gene data show CDR1 as SGHRS and CDR2 as YFSETQ. This CDR3 region has 13 residues. Trimming left V 3 bases short and J 6 bases short, with 11 bases between. The CDR3 nucleotides read TGCGCCAGCAGCTCCGGGACCAAGGATACGCAGTATTTT. It encodes CASSSGTKDTQYF. The variable domain in full, completed from reference TRBV5-1 and TRBJ2-3, reads KAGVTQTPRYLIKTRGQQVTLSCSPISGHRSVSWYQQTPGQGLQFLFEYFSETQRNKGNFPGRFSGRQFSNSRSEMNVSTLELGDSALYLCASSSGTKDTQYFGPGTRLTVL.

This clonotype has at least ten counts. This chain uses TRBV2 with TRBJ2-7; the match to TRBD2 covers 9 bases. Germline V gene sequence: CDR1 SNHLY, CDR2 FYNNEI. V shed 6 bases and J 4 bases; nucleotides not matched to a gene: 10. This CDR3 is built from 15 residues. CDR3 bases: TGTGCCAGCAGCCCGCCGCGGGGGGGATTATACGAGCAGTACTTC. Translated: CASSPPRGGLYEQYF.